Listed below are T cell receptor beta chains from one sample, sequenced in a study of control samples from healthy donors and cancer patients. Generated by immunoSEQ multiplex PCR, the TCRdb table keeps only in-frame clones and is missing some. The table has roughly 200,000 clones, about 90% seen once. Sequencing was done on a sample of blood. Every receptor here comes from a man aged 30 to 45 in good health. The CDR3 runs from the conserved cysteine through the conserved F or W. A D gene is named only where the DNA matches it firmly. Some rows mark clone size as missing; the rest say once, few, many or name a class of expanded clone.

V gene	J gene	clone size	D gene	CDR3 protein	CDR3 DNA
TRBV5-1	TRBJ2-1	NA	NA	CASSRDRSAYNEQFF	TGCGCCAGCAGCCGAGACAGGTCCGCTTACAATGAGCAGTTCTTC
TRBV5-6	TRBJ1-2	NA	NA	CASSFSSTWDGYTF	TGTGCCAGCAGCTTTTCTTCTACCTGGGATGGCTACACCTTC
TRBV30	TRBJ2-2	NA	NA	CAQTGITGELFF	TGTGCCCAGACGGGTATCACCGGGGAGCTGTTTTTT
TRBV5-1	TRBJ1-1	NA	NA	CASSPASLGTEAFF	TGCGCCAGCAGCCCAGCCTCCTTGGGCACTGAAGCTTTCTTT
TRBV20-1	TRBJ1-3	NA	NA	CSASGHSSSGNTIYF	TGCAGTGCTAGTGGGCATTCAAGCTCTGGAAACACCATATATTTT
TRBV15	TRBJ1-1	NA	NA	CATSRDITPEGGTEAFF	TGTGCCACCAGCAGAGATATAACCCCAGAAGGTGGCACTGAAGCTTTCTTT
TRBV4-1	TRBJ1-4	NA	TRBD1	CASSLTGVNEKLFF	TGCGCCAGCAGCTTGACAGGGGTTAATGAAAAACTGTTTTTT
TRBV29-1	TRBJ1-2	NA	NA	CSVRPGGGGGYTF	TGCAGCGTCCGACCCGGAGGGGGTGGTGGCTACACCTTC
TRBV11-2	TRBJ2-4	NA	NA	CASSSSMGAGDIQYF	TGTGCCAGCAGCTCGTCCATGGGGGCCGGGGACATTCAGTACTTC
TRBV7-2	TRBJ2-7	NA	NA	CASSGGGNQYEQYF	TGTGCCAGCAGTGGAGGGGGGAATCAGTACGAGCAGTACTTC
TRBV19	TRBJ2-7	NA	TRBD2	CASSREGLRYEQYF	TGTGCCAGTAGTAGGGAGGGCCTCCGCTACGAGCAGTACTTC
TRBV18	TRBJ2-2	NA	TRBD1	CASSPRQGHTGELFF	TGTGCCAGCTCACCCCGACAGGGGCACACCGGGGAGCTGTTTTTT
TRBV9	TRBJ2-3	NA	TRBD2	CASSAGLAGSDTQYF	TGTGCCAGCAGCGCGGGACTAGCGGGGTCAGATACGCAGTATTTT
TRBV7-2	TRBJ2-1	NA	NA	CASSSPRRYNEQFF	TGTGCCAGCAGCTCCCCCCGACGCTACAATGAGCAGTTCTTC
TRBV6-1	TRBJ2-2	NA	TRBD2	CASSGANLAGGPTGELFF	TGTGCCAGCAGTGGCGCGAACCTAGCGGGGGGGCCCACCGGGGAGCTGTTTTTT
TRBV19	TRBJ2-7	NA	NA	CASSIEGREQYF	TGTGCCAGTAGTATTGAGGGGCGGGAGCAGTACTTC
TRBV12-3/TRBV12-4	TRBJ1-2	NA	NA	CASSNPGNYGYTF	TGTGCCAGCAGTAACCCAGGGAACTATGGCTACACCTTC
TRBV9	TRBJ1-6	once	TRBD1	CASSRGGGDSPLHF	TGTGCCAGCAGCCGAGGGGGCGGGGATTCACCCCTCCACTTT
TRBV19	TRBJ1-2	NA	NA	CASSMPRSGTTSGYTF	TGTGCCAGTAGTATGCCTCGGTCGGGGACTACAAGCGGCTACACCTTC
TRBV3-1/TRBV3-2	TRBJ1-3	NA	TRBD1	CASSPPRQGAEGNTIYF	TGTGCCAGCAGCCCGCCGAGACAGGGGGCGGAGGGAAACACCATATATTTT
TRBV7-7	TRBJ2-7	NA	TRBD1	CASSADRDREQYF	TGTGCCAGCAGCGCTGACAGGGATCGCGAGCAGTACTTC
TRBV4-2	TRBJ2-5	NA	NA	CASSQVGTEAREETQYF	TGTGCCAGCAGCCAAGTTGGGACGGAGGCGCGTGAGGAGACCCAGTACTTC